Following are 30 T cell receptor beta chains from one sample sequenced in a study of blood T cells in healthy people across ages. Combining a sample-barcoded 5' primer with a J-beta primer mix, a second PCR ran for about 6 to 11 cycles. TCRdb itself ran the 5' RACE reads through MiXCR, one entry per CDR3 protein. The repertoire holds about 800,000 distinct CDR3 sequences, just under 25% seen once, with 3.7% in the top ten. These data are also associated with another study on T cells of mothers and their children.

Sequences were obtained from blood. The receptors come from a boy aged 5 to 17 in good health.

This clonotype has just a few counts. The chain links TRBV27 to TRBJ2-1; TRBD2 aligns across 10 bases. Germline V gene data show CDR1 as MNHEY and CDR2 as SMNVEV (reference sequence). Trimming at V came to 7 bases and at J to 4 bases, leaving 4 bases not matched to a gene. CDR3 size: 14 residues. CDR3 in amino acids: CASTAGGTYNEQFF. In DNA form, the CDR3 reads TGTGCCAGCACAGCGGGGGGGACATACAATGAGCAGTTCTTC.

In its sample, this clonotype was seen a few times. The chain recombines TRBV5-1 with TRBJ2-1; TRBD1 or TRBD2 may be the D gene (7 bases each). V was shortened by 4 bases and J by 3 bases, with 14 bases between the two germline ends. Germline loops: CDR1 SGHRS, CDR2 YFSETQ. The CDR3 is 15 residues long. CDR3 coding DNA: TGCGCCAGCAGCCCAGCGGGACAGCTCTACAATGAGCAGTTCTTC. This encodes CASSPAGQLYNEQFF.

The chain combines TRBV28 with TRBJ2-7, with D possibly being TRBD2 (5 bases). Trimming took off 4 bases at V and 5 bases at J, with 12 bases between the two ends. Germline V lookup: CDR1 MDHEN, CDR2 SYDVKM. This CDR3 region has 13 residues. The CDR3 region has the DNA TGTGCCAGCAGTTCCCCTCGGGGAAACGAGCAGTACTTC. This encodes CASSSPRGNEQYF.

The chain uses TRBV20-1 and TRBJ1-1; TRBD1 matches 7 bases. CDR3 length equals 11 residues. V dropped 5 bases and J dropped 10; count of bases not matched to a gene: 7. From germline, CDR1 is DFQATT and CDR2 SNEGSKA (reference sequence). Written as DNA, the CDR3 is TGCAGTGCTCCGGGACAGTCCGGAGCTTTCTTT. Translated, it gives CSAPGQSGAFF.

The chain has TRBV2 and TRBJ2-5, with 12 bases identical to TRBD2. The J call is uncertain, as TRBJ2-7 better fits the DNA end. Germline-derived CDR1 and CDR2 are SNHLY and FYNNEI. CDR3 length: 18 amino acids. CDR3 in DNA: TGTGCCAGCAGTGAAGGGGCTAGCGGGAGGGCTAGCGGCTACGAGCAGTACTTC. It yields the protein CASSEGASGRASGYEQYF.

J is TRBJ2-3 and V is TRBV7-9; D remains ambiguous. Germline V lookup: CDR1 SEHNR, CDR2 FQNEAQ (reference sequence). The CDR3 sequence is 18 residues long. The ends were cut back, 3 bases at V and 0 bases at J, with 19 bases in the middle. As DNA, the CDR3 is TGTGCCAGCAGCTTCCCTGAATCGACCGCGACGAGCACAGATACGCAGTATTTT. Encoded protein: CASSFPESTATSTDTQYF.

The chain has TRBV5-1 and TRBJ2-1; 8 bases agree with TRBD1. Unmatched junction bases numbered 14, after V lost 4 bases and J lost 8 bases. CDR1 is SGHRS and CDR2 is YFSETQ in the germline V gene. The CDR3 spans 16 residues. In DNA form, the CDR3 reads TGCGCCAGCAGCGTCGGACAGGGACCTCTGGTGGATGAGCAGTTCTTC. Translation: CASSVGQGPLVDEQFF.

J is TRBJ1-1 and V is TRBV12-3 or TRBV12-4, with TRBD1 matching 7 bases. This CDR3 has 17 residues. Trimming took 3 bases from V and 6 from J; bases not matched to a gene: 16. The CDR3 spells CASSFGWAGGRRAEAFF. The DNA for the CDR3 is TGTGCCAGCAGTTTTGGGTGGGCAGGGGGTAGGCGCGCTGAAGCTTTCTTT.

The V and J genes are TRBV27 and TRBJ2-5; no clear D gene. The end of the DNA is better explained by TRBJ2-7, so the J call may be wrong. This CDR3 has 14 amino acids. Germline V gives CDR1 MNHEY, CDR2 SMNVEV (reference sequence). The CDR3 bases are TGTGCCAGCAGTTTATGTGTCCGAAACTACGAGCAGTACTTC. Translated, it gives CASSLCVRNYEQYF.

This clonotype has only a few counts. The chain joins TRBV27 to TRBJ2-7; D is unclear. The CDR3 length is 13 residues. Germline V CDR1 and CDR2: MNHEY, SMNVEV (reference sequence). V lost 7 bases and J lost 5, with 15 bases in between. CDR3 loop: CASTRSAWDEQYF. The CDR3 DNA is TGTGCCAGCACTCGGTCGGCCTGGGACGAGCAGTACTTC.

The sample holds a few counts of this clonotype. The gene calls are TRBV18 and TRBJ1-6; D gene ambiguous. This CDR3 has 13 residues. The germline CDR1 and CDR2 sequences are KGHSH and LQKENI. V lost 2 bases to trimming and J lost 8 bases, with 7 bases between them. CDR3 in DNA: TGTGCCAGCTCACCAGGGGTAGATTCACCCCTCCACTTT. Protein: CASSPGVDSPLHF.

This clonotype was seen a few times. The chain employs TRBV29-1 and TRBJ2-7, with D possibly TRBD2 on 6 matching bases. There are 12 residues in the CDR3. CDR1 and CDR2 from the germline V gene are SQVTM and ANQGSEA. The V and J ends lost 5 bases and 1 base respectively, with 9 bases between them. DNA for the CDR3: TGCAGCGTTATCAGCGGGTCCTACGAGCAGTACTTC. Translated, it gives CSVISGSYEQYF.

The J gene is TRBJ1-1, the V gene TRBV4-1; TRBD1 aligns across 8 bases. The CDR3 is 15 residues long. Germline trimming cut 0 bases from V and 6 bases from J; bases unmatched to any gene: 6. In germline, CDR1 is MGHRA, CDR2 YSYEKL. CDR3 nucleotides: TGCGCCAGCAGCCAAGATCCAGGGGGCTTCGCTGAAGCTTTCTTT. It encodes CASSQDPGGFAEAFF.

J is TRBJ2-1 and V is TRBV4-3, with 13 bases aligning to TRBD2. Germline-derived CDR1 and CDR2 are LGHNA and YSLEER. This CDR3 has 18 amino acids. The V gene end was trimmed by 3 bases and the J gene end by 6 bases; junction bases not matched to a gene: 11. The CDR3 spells CASSQETSGGALGNEQFF. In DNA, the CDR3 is TGCGCCAGCAGCCAGGAAACTAGCGGGGGGGCCCTTGGCAATGAGCAGTTCTTC.

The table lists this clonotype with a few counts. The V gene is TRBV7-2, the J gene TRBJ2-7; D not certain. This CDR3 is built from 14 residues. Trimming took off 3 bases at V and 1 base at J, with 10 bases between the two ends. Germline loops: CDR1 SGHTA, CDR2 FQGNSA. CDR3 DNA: TGTGCCAGCAGCTTTAAGATGGCTTCCTACGAGCAGTACTTC. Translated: CASSFKMASYEQYF.

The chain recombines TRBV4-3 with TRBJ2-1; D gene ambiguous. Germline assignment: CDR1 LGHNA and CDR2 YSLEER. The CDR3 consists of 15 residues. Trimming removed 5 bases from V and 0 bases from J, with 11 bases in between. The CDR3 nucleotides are TGCGCCAGCAGCGGGGTCACCAACTCCTACAATGAGCAGTTCTTC. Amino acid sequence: CASSGVTNSYNEQFF.

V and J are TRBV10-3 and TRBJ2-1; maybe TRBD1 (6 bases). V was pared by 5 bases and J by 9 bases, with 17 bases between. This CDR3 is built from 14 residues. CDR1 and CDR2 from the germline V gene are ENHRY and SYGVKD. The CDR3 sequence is CAISRDTGPVEQFF. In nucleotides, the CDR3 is TGTGCCATCAGTAGGGATACAGGGCCCGTTGAGCAGTTCTTC.

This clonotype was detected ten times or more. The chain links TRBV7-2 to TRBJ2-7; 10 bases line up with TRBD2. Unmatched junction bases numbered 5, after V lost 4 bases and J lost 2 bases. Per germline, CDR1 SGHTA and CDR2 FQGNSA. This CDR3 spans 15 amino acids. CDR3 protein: CASSSTSGDPYEQYF. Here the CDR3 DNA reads TGTGCCAGCAGCTCTACTAGCGGGGACCCCTACGAGCAGTACTTC.

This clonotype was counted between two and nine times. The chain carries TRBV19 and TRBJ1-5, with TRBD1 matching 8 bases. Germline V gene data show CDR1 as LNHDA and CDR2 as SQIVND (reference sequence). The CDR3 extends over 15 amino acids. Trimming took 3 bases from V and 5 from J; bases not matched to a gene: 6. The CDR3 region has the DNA TGTGCCAGTAGTATCGACCGGACAGGGTATCAGCCCCAGCATTTT. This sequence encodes CASSIDRTGYQPQHF. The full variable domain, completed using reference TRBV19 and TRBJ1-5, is DGGITQSPKYLFRKEGQNVTLSCEQNLNHDAMYWYRQDPGQGLRLIYYSQIVNDFQKGDIAEGYSVSREKKESFPLTVTSAQKNPTAFYLCASSIDRTGYQPQHFGDGTRLSIL.

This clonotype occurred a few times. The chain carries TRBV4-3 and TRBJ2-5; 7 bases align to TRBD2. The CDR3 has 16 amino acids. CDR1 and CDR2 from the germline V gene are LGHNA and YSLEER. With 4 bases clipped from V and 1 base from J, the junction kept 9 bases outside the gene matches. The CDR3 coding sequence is TGCGCCAGCAGCCCCTTAGCGGGCGGCCCCCAAGAGACCCAGTACTTC. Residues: CASSPLAGGPQETQYF.

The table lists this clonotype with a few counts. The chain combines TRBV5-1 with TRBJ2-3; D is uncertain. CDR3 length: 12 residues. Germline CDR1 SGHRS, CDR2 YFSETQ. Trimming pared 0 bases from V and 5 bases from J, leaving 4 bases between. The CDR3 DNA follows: TGCGCCAGCAGCTTGGAGGTAGATACGCAGTATTTT. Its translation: CASSLEVDTQYF.

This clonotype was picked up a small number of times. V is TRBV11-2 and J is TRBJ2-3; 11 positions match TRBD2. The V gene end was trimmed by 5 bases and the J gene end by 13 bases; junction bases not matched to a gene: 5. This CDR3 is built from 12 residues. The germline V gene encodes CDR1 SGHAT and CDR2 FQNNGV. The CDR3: CASSRLAGMEYF. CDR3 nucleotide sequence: TGTGCCAGCAGCCGACTAGCGGGAATGGAGTATTTT.

CDR3 bases: TGTGCCAGCTCACCGCTCCGACAGAAATATGGCTACACCTTC. Its translation is CASSPLRQKYGYTF. V gene TRBV18 combines with J gene TRBJ1-2; a possible D gene is TRBD1 (5 bases). The CDR3 length is 14 residues. V lost 3 bases to trimming and J lost 5 bases, with 13 bases between them. The germline CDR1 and CDR2 sequences are KGHSH and LQKENI.

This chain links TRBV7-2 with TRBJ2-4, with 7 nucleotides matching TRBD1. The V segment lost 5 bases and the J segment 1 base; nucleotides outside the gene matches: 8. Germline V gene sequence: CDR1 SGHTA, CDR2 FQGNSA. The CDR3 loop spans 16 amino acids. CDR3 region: CASSPEGARAKNIQYF. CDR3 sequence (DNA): TGTGCCAGCAGCCCAGAGGGGGCCAGGGCCAAAAACATTCAGTACTTC.

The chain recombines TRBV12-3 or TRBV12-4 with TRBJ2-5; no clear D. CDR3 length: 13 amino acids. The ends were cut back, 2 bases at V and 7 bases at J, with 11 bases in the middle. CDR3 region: CASSLKAAGTQYF. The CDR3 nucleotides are TGTGCCAGCAGTTTAAAGGCGGCTGGGACCCAGTACTTC.

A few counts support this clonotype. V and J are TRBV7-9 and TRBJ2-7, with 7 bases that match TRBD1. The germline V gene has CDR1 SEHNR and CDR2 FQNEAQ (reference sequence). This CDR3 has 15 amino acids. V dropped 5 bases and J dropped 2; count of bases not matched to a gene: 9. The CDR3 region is CASSPGTVDTYEQYF. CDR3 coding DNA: TGTGCCAGCAGCCCGGGGACAGTTGACACCTACGAGCAGTACTTC.

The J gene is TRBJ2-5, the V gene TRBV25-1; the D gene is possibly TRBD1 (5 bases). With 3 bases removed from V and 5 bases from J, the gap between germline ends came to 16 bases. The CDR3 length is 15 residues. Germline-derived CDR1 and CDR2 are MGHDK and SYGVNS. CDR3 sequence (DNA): TGTGCCAGCAGTGAGGGGCAAACCCTTGGGGAGACCCAGTACTTC. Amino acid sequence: CASSEGQTLGETQYF.

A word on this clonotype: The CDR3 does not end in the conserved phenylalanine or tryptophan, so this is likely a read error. CDR3 region: CSARTGGDTGELFL. CDR3 nucleotides: TGCAGTGCTAGGACGGGAGGGGACACCGGGGAGCTGTTTCTT. The genes are TRBV20-1 and TRBJ2-2; 8 bases align to TRBD2. V lost 3 bases and J lost 3; bases outside the gene matches: 3. This CDR3 comprises 14 residues. The germline V gene has CDR1 DFQATT and CDR2 SNEGSKA (reference sequence).

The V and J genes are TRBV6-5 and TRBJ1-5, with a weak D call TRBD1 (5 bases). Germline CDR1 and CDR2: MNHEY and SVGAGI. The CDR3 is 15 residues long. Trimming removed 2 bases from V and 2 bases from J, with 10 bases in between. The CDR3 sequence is CASSYGAVGNQPQHF. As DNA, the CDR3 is TGTGCCAGCAGTTACGGGGCAGTTGGCAATCAGCCCCAGCATTTT.

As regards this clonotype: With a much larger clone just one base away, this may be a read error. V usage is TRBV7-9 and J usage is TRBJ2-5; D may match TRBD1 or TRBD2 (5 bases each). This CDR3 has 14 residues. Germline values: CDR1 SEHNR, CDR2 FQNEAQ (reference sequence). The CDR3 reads CASSSWTGQEAQYF. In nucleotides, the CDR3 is TGTGCCAGCAGCTCCTGGACGGGGCAAGAGGCCCAGTACTTC.